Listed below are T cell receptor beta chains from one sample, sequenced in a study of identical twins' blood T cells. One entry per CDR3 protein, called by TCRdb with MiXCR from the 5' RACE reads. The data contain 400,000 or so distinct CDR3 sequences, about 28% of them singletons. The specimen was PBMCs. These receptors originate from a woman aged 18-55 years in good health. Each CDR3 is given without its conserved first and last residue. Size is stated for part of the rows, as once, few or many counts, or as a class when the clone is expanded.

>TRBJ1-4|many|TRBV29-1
SVGVEKLF
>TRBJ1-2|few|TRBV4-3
ASSQEPFHGYT
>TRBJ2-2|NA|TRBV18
ASSPTTVTGELF
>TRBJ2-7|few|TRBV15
ATSRETGSEQY
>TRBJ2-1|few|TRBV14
ASSRQASYNEQF
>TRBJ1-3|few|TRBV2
ASSDEGAGNTIY
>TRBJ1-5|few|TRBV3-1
ASSQGDRPDQPQH
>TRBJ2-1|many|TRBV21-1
AISIGLAQCRSYNEQF
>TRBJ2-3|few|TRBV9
ASSRDTDTQY
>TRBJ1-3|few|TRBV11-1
ASSFSPGSGNTIY
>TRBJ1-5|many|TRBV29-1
SVAGLDSNQPQH
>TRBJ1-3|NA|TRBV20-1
SARTPGGGGNTIY